This T cell receptor beta chain comes out of a study of technical replicates of blood from a few donors. This CDR3 has 15 amino acids. V shed 4 bases and J 6 bases; nucleotides not matched to a gene: 7. CDR1 is SGHRS and CDR2 is YFSETQ in the germline V gene. TCRdb's table, derived via immunoSEQ multiplex PCR, lists solely in-frame clones and lacks some. The table includes approximately 82,000 clones, 90% to 95% detected once. Source material: T cells isolated from PBMCs. The TCR comes from a human donor in good health. The chain links TRBV5-1 to TRBJ2-1; 10 bases are a match to TRBD2. The CDR3 is CASSTGTSEVNEQFF. The DNA of the CDR3 is TGCGCCAGCAGCACAGGGACTAGCGAAGTCAATGAGCAGTTCTTC.